The entry below gives a single TCR beta chain sequence along with its context. The antigen remains undetermined. This sample is drawn from a study of T cell repertoires in cytomegalovirus infection. TCRdb processed the reads anew with MiXCR; each CDR3 protein has one entry. The sample shows some 940,000 distinct CDR3 sequences, around 32% of them seen only once. The CDR3 covers 16 residues. CDR1 and CDR2 (germline): SEHNR, FQNEAQ (reference sequence). V lost 2 bases, J lost 5 bases, and 18 bases lay in between. This sequence joins TRBV7-9 and TRBJ1-1, with D perhaps TRBD1 (5 bases). This receptor was identified in a human donor in good health (CMV status not recorded). Some clones in this sample may be carry-over from other donors' samples. Sequencing was performed on cultured CD8+ T cells from PBMCs, taken from culture after CMV antigen stimulation. This CDR3 reads CASSLQGTGFKTEAFF. The DNA of the CDR3 is TGTGCCAGCAGCTTACAGGGTACTGGGTTTAAGACTGAAGCTTTCTTT.